These T cell receptor beta chains were read from a single sample in a study of CD8 T cells in Susac syndrome. MiXCR, applied by TCRdb to the immunoSEQ multiplex PCR reads, yields one record per CDR3 protein. The sample includes 200,000 to 250,000 distinct CDR3 sequences, about 95% of them seen just once. The source material was CD4+ T cells from PBMCs. The receptors were sampled from a human donor with Susac syndrome. Each CDR3 is given with its conserved first and last residue. D genes are given only for firm matches. Size tells how often a clone was seen (once, few, many) or the class of an expanded clone, and some rows leave it out.

v_call: TRBV14
clone_size: -
cdr3_length: 16
j_call: TRBJ2-1
d_call: -
cdr3_nt: TGTGCCAGCAGCCAAGACTGGGGGAGCTCCTACAATGAGCAGTTCTTC
cdr3_aa: CASSQDWGSSYNEQFF

v_call: TRBV12-3/TRBV12-4
clone_size: -
cdr3_length: 15
j_call: TRBJ1-2
d_call: TRBD1
cdr3_nt: TGTGCCAGCTTCGCCCCGGGACAGGGGGCGCTCGGCTACACCTTC
cdr3_aa: CASFAPGQGALGYTF

v_call: TRBV12-3/TRBV12-4
clone_size: once
cdr3_length: 15
j_call: TRBJ1-2
d_call: -
cdr3_nt: TGTGCCAGCATTCGGGGGGAGGTGGGTAACTATGGCTACACCTTC
cdr3_aa: CASIRGEVGNYGYTF

v_call: TRBV5-4
clone_size: -
cdr3_length: 11
j_call: TRBJ2-5
d_call: TRBD1
cdr3_nt: TGTGCCAGCATCCCGGGACAGAACCAGTACTTC
cdr3_aa: CASIPGQNQYF

v_call: TRBV30
clone_size: -
cdr3_length: 14
j_call: TRBJ2-5
d_call: -
cdr3_nt: TGTGCCTGGAGTGAAGTGGACACCCAAGAGACCCAGTACTTC
cdr3_aa: CAWSEVDTQETQYF

v_call: TRBV30
clone_size: -
cdr3_length: 12
j_call: TRBJ2-7
d_call: -
cdr3_nt: TGTGCCTGGAGGCTTCTTGGCTACGAGCAGTACTTC
cdr3_aa: CAWRLLGYEQYF

v_call: TRBV5-1
clone_size: -
cdr3_length: 16
j_call: TRBJ2-3
d_call: -
cdr3_nt: TGCGCCAGCAGCTTGGCCGGGGCCACCAGGACAGATACGCAGTATTTT
cdr3_aa: CASSLAGATRTDTQYF

v_call: TRBV6-6
clone_size: -
cdr3_length: 14
j_call: TRBJ1-5
d_call: -
cdr3_nt: TGTGCCAGCAGAGCGGGTTCGGATAATCAGCCCCAGCATTTT
cdr3_aa: CASRAGSDNQPQHF

v_call: TRBV12-3/TRBV12-4
clone_size: few
cdr3_length: 14
j_call: TRBJ2-5
d_call: TRBD1
cdr3_nt: TGTGCCAGCAGTCCACGGACAGGACAAGAGACCCAGTACTTC
cdr3_aa: CASSPRTGQETQYF

v_call: TRBV20-1
clone_size: -
cdr3_length: 15
j_call: TRBJ1-1
d_call: -
cdr3_nt: TGCAGTGCTAGACTGGGGGGGAGCATGAACACTGAAGCTTTCTTT
cdr3_aa: CSARLGGSMNTEAFF

v_call: TRBV7-9
clone_size: -
cdr3_length: 12
j_call: TRBJ1-5
d_call: -
cdr3_nt: TGTGCCAGCACCTCCGACGGACGTTTTTGGCATTTT
cdr3_aa: CASTSDGRFWHF

v_call: TRBV5-5
clone_size: few
cdr3_length: 14
j_call: TRBJ2-7
d_call: -
cdr3_nt: TGTGCCAGCAGCTTGGAGGGCGGAGGCTACGAGCAGTACTTC
cdr3_aa: CASSLEGGGYEQYF

v_call: TRBV2
clone_size: -
cdr3_length: 12
j_call: TRBJ2-2
d_call: -
cdr3_nt: TGTGCCAGCAGGATCGACACCGGGGAGCTGTTTTTT
cdr3_aa: CASRIDTGELFF

v_call: TRBV27
clone_size: -
cdr3_length: 13
j_call: TRBJ1-2
d_call: -
cdr3_nt: TGTGCCAGCAGTTTAAGAGAAAACTATGGCTACACCTTC
cdr3_aa: CASSLRENYGYTF

v_call: TRBV12-3/TRBV12-4
clone_size: -
cdr3_length: 13
j_call: TRBJ2-7
d_call: -
cdr3_nt: TGTGCCAGCAGTTTAGGGTTTCTGGGCGAGCAGTACTTC
cdr3_aa: CASSLGFLGEQYF

v_call: TRBV9
clone_size: -
cdr3_length: 14
j_call: TRBJ2-1
d_call: -
cdr3_nt: TGTGCCAGCAGCGCCGCAGGGATCTACAATGAGCAGTTCTTC
cdr3_aa: CASSAAGIYNEQFF

v_call: TRBV3-1
clone_size: -
cdr3_length: 15
j_call: TRBJ1-4
d_call: -
cdr3_nt: TGTGCCAGCAGCCAAGATGTGGGAACTAATGAAAAACTGTTTTTT
cdr3_aa: CASSQDVGTNEKLFF

v_call: TRBV6-6
clone_size: -
cdr3_length: 14
j_call: TRBJ1-2
d_call: -
cdr3_nt: TGTGCCAGCAGTTACCCACAAGCTAACTATGGCTACACCTTC
cdr3_aa: CASSYPQANYGYTF

v_call: TRBV7-2
clone_size: -
cdr3_length: 17
j_call: TRBJ2-5
d_call: -
cdr3_nt: TGTGCCAGCAGCCCCCCCCGGGCAGGGGGGTACCAAGAGACCCAGTACTTC
cdr3_aa: CASSPPRAGGYQETQYF

v_call: TRBV5-1
clone_size: -
cdr3_length: 15
j_call: TRBJ1-6
d_call: -
cdr3_nt: TGCGCCAGCAGCTTGGAAGGGACGGTAAATTCACCCCTCCACTTT
cdr3_aa: CASSLEGTVNSPLHF

v_call: TRBV11-2
clone_size: -
cdr3_length: 15
j_call: TRBJ2-7
d_call: TRBD2
cdr3_nt: TGTGCCAGCAGCTCGATAGCGGGATATACGTACGAGCAGTACTTC
cdr3_aa: CASSSIAGYTYEQYF

v_call: TRBV11-2
clone_size: -
cdr3_length: 17
j_call: TRBJ2-5
d_call: TRBD2
cdr3_nt: TGTGCCAGCAGCTCGACTAGCGGGGGGGCAGGAAGGGAGACCCAGTACTTC
cdr3_aa: CASSSTSGGAGRETQYF

v_call: TRBV18
clone_size: -
cdr3_length: 14
j_call: TRBJ1-1
d_call: -
cdr3_nt: TGTGCCAGCTCACCCCTGGGATCTAACACTGAAGCTTTCTTT
cdr3_aa: CASSPLGSNTEAFF

v_call: TRBV18
clone_size: once
cdr3_length: 16
j_call: TRBJ2-3
d_call: -
cdr3_nt: TGTGCCAGCTCACCGGGGGTCTCAGCCAATGCAGATACGCAGTATTTT
cdr3_aa: CASSPGVSANADTQYF

v_call: TRBV15
clone_size: once
cdr3_length: 16
j_call: TRBJ1-3
d_call: -
cdr3_nt: TGTGCCACCAGACAATACTCCGGGGCCGAAGGAAACACCATATATTTT
cdr3_aa: CATRQYSGAEGNTIYF

v_call: TRBV6-5
clone_size: -
cdr3_length: 17
j_call: TRBJ1-2
d_call: -
cdr3_nt: TGTGCCAGCAGTTACTCATTCCCAACAGTTTCCTGGTATGGCTACACCTTC
cdr3_aa: CASSYSFPTVSWYGYTF

v_call: TRBV20-1
clone_size: -
cdr3_length: 14
j_call: TRBJ2-3
d_call: TRBD1
cdr3_nt: TGCAGTGCCGAGGGACAGGGGAAAGGAAATACGCAGTATTTT
cdr3_aa: CSAEGQGKGNTQYF

v_call: TRBV6-5
clone_size: -
cdr3_length: 13
j_call: TRBJ2-1
d_call: -
cdr3_nt: TGTGCCAGCAGAACGGCGGTGCCGAATGAGCAGTTCTTC
cdr3_aa: CASRTAVPNEQFF

v_call: TRBV18
clone_size: -
cdr3_length: 14
j_call: TRBJ1-2
d_call: -
cdr3_nt: TGTGCCAGCTCACCATTAGGGGACCACTATGGCTACACCTTC
cdr3_aa: CASSPLGDHYGYTF

v_call: TRBV20-1
clone_size: -
cdr3_length: 17
j_call: TRBJ2-1
d_call: -
cdr3_nt: TGCAGTGCTAGGGTGGGGAGGACGCCGAACTCCTACAATGAGCAGTTCTTC
cdr3_aa: CSARVGRTPNSYNEQFF

v_call: TRBV25-1
clone_size: -
cdr3_length: 18
j_call: TRBJ2-5
d_call: TRBD2
cdr3_nt: TGTGCCAGCAGAGGTCCGGGACTAGCGGGGGGGCGTGAAGAGACCCAGTACTTC
cdr3_aa: CASRGPGLAGGREETQYF

v_call: TRBV5-1
clone_size: -
cdr3_length: 14
j_call: TRBJ1-1
d_call: TRBD1
cdr3_nt: TGCGCCAGCAGCCCGGGACAGGGGACGGCTGAAGCTTTCTTT
cdr3_aa: CASSPGQGTAEAFF

v_call: TRBV5-1
clone_size: -
cdr3_length: 13
j_call: TRBJ2-5
d_call: TRBD1
cdr3_nt: TGCGCCAGCAGCTCCGGACAGGGACAGACCCAGTACTTC
cdr3_aa: CASSSGQGQTQYF

v_call: TRBV6-1
clone_size: few
cdr3_length: 15
j_call: TRBJ1-6
d_call: -
cdr3_nt: TGTGCCAGCACTTCCATGGACACCACTAATTCACCCCTCCACTTT
cdr3_aa: CASTSMDTTNSPLHF

v_call: TRBV5-6
clone_size: -
cdr3_length: 13
j_call: TRBJ2-5
d_call: TRBD1
cdr3_nt: TGTGCCAGCAGCGGACCGACAGGGGAGACCCAGTACTTC
cdr3_aa: CASSGPTGETQYF

v_call: TRBV20-1
clone_size: once
cdr3_length: 11
j_call: TRBJ1-2
d_call: -
cdr3_nt: TGCAGTGCTAGAGCCGGGGACGGCTACACCTTC
cdr3_aa: CSARAGDGYTF

v_call: TRBV20-1
clone_size: -
cdr3_length: 11
j_call: TRBJ2-7
d_call: -
cdr3_nt: TGCAGTGCTGCTGGCACCTACGAGCAGTACTTC
cdr3_aa: CSAAGTYEQYF

v_call: TRBV4-2
clone_size: -
cdr3_length: 17
j_call: TRBJ2-3
d_call: TRBD2
cdr3_nt: TGTGCCAGCAGCCAAGGAAACAGCGGGGGAGGCACAGATACGCAGTATTTT
cdr3_aa: CASSQGNSGGGTDTQYF

v_call: TRBV29-1
clone_size: once
cdr3_length: 15
j_call: TRBJ1-3
d_call: -
cdr3_nt: TGCAGCGTTGGTTTTTTAGGTGCGGGTGGAAACACCATATATTTT
cdr3_aa: CSVGFLGAGGNTIYF

v_call: TRBV3-1
clone_size: -
cdr3_length: 16
j_call: TRBJ2-1
d_call: TRBD1
cdr3_nt: TGTGCCAGCAGTCGCCCCTCGGGACAGGGGATAAATGAGCAGTTCTTC
cdr3_aa: CASSRPSGQGINEQFF